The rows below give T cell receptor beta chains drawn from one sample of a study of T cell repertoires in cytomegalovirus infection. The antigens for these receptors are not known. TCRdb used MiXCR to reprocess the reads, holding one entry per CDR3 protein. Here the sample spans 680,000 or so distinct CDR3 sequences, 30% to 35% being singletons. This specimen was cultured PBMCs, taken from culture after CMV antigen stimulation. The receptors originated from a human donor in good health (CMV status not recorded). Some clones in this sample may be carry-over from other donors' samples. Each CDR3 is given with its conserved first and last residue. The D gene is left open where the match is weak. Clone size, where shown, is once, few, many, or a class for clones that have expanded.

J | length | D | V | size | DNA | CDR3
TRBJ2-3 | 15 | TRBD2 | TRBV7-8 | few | TGTGCCAGCAGCACCTTAGCGGGAGGGGGAGATACGCAGTATTTT | CASSTLAGGGDTQYF
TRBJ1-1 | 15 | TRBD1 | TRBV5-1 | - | TGCGCCAGCAGCCTACTACAGGGGATGGGCACTGAAGCTTTCTTT | CASSLLQGMGTEAFF
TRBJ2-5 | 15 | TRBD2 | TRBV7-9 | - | TGTGCCAGCAGCGAAAGACTAGCGGGAGGAGAGACCCAGTACTTC | CASSERLAGGETQYF
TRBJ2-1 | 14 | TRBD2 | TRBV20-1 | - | TGCAGTGCTAGTCGGGAGGGCTCCTACAATGAGCAGTTCTTC | CSASREGSYNEQFF
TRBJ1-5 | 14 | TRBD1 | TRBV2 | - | TGTGCCAGCACCAGGGGGCCCAGCAATCAGCCCCAGCATTTT | CASTRGPSNQPQHF
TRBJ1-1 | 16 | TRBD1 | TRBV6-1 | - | TGTGCCAGCAGTCGAACCGGGACAGGGTGGTTCACTGAAGCTTTCTTT | CASSRTGTGWFTEAFF
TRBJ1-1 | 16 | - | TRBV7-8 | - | TGTGCCAGCAGCCCCCCCCCGTGGGACACTACCACTGAAGCTTTCTTT | CASSPPPWDTTTEAFF
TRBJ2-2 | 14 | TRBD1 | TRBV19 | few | TGTGCCAGTGAGGACAGGCCGAACACCGGGGAGCTGTTTTTT | CASEDRPNTGELFF
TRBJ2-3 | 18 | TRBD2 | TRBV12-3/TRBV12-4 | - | TGTGCCAGCAGTGCGAGACTAGCGGGAGGGCCTAGCACAGATACGCAGTATTTT | CASSARLAGGPSTDTQYF
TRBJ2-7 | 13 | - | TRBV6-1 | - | TGTGCCAGCAAGCGGGCCAGCTCCTACGAGCAGTACTTC | CASKRASSYEQYF
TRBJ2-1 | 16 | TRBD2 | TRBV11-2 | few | TGTGCCAGCAGCTTAACTAGCGGGGGGGGGTACAATGAGCAGTTCTTC | CASSLTSGGGYNEQFF
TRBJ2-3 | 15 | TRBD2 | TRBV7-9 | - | TGTGCCAGCAGCGCGTCCGGGGGGATCACAGATACGCAGTATTTT | CASSASGGITDTQYF
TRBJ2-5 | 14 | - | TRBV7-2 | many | TGTGCCAGCAGCCCCTCCGGGCACAAAGAGACCCAGTACTTC | CASSPSGHKETQYF
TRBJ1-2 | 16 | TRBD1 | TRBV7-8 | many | TGTGCCAGCAGCTTATTCGGTGGCAGGGGGAAATATGGCTACACCTTC | CASSLFGGRGKYGYTF
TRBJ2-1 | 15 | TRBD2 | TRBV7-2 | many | TGTGCCAGCAGCATCGGACTAGCGGCTTACAATGAGCAGTTCTTC | CASSIGLAAYNEQFF
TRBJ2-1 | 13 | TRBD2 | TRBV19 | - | TGTGCCAGTAGTACGGGGGGTCGCAATGAGCAGTTCTTC | CASSTGGRNEQFF
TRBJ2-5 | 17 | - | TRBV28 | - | TGTGCCAGCAGTTACTACCCGGGACATCCCCGGGGGAAGACCCAGTACTTC | CASSYYPGHPRGKTQYF
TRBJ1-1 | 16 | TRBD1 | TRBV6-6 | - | TGTGCCAGCATCACAGGGGGGGGAGCGATGAACACTGAAGCTTTCTTT | CASITGGGAMNTEAFF
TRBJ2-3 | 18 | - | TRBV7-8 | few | TGTGCCAGCAGCTTAGATTCCTTTGGGCGGGGCGGCACAGATACGCAGTATTTT | CASSLDSFGRGGTDTQYF
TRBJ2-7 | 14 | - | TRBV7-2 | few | TGTGCCAGCAGCTTACCCCCCGCGGGCTACGAGCAGTACTTC | CASSLPPAGYEQYF
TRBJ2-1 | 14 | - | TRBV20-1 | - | TGCAGTGCTAGAGAAAGAGGAGTACCCAATGAGCAGTTCTTC | CSARERGVPNEQFF
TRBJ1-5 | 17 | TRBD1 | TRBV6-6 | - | TGTGCCAGCAGTTACCCACAGGGGGCGAGTCGCAATCAGCCCCAGCATTTT | CASSYPQGASRNQPQHF
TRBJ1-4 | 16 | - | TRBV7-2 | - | TGTGCCAGCAGCTGGCGGGGCTGGAGTACTAATGAAAAACTGTTTTTT | CASSWRGWSTNEKLFF
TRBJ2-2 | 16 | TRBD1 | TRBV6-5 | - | TGTGCCAGCAGTTACTCCGGACAGGGGCGAACCGGGGAGCTGTTTTTT | CASSYSGQGRTGELFF
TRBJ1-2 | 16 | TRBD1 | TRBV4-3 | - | TGCGCCAGCAGCCAGGGGGACAGAAGGCCCAACTATGGCTACACCTTC | CASSQGDRRPNYGYTF
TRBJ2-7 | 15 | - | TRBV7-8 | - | TGTGCCAGCAGCGTTGGTACAGAGACTTCCTACGAGCAGTACTTC | CASSVGTETSYEQYF
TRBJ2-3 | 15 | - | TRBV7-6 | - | TGTGCCAGCAGCTTAGGCGGAAGTGGTGCAGATACGCAGTATTTT | CASSLGGSGADTQYF
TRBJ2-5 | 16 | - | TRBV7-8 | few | TGTGCCAGCAGCTACCGGGCAGGGGCGCGTTTTGAGACCCAGTACTTC | CASSYRAGARFETQYF
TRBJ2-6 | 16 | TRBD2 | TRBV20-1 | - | TGCAGTGCTATGTCGGCGGGGGTGTCCGGGGCCAACGTCCTGACTTTC | CSAMSAGVSGANVLTF
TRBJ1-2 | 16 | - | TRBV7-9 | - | TGTGCCAGCAGCCGTGGAGGGCCTCCCGCTAACTATGGCTACACCTTC | CASSRGGPPANYGYTF
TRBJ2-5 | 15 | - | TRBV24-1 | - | TGTGCCACCAGTGATCCCCGGACCCCCGGGGAGACCCAGTACTTC | CATSDPRTPGETQYF
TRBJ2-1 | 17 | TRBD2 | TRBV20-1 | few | TGCAGTGCTAGATATCATACCGGGACTAGCGGCTACAATGAGCAGTTCTTC | CSARYHTGTSGYNEQFF
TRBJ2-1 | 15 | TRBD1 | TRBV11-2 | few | TGTGCCAGCAGTCGGCTTCTGGGACAGTACAATGAGCAGTTCTTC | CASSRLLGQYNEQFF
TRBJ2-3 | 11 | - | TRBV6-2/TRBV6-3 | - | TGTGCCAGCAGTTACTACCCCTCGCAGTATTTT | CASSYYPSQYF
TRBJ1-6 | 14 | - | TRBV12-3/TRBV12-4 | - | TGTGCCAGCAGTCGGGAGCCCCTAGGTTCACCCCTCCACTTT | CASSREPLGSPLHF
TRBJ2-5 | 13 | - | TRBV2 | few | TGTGCCAGCAGTGAAGACAGGCAAGAGACCCAGTACTTC | CASSEDRQETQYF
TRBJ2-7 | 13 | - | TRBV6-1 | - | TGTGCCAGCAATTCCGGGCCAACCTACGAGCAGTACTTC | CASNSGPTYEQYF
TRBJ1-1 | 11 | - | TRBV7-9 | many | TGTGCCAGCAGCGGACGGACTGAAGCTTTCTTT | CASSGRTEAFF
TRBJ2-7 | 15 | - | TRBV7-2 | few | TGTGCCAGCAGCTTAGCCCCTGAGGGGTCCTACGAGCAGTACTTC | CASSLAPEGSYEQYF
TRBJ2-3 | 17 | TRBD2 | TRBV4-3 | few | TGCGCCAGCAGCCAAGATACGCGGGAGGGCCGAACAGATACGCAGTATTTT | CASSQDTREGRTDTQYF
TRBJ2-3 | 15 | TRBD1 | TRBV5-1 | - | TGCGCCAGCAGCTTTGGGACAGGGGGCTTAGATACGCAGTATTTT | CASSFGTGGLDTQYF
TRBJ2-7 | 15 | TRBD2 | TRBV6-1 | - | TGTGCCAGCAGATTATGGACTAGCATGGATTACGAGCAGTACTTC | CASRLWTSMDYEQYF
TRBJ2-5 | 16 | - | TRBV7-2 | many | TGTGCCAGCAGCTTAGTCTGGGCTAGAGGCGAAGAGACCCAGTACTTC | CASSLVWARGEETQYF
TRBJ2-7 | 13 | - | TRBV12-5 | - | TGTGCTAGTGGTTTGAGGTCGGGCCTCGAGCAGTACTTC | CASGLRSGLEQYF
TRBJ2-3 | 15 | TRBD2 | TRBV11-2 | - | TGTGCCAGCAGCCACCGGGGGGTCGACACAGATACGCAGTATTTT | CASSHRGVDTDTQYF